The entry below gives a single TCR beta chain sequence along with its context. The source of the sample is a study of technical replicates of blood from a handful of donors. J lost 9 bases, V lost 1 base, and 10 bases had no gene match. Germline CDR1 reads SGHDT; CDR2 reads YYEEEE. The CDR3 is 16 amino acids. TCRdb keeps only in-frame clones here, not all; method: immunoSEQ multiplex PCR. There are about 64,000 clones in the sample; 80% to 90% occur only once, and about 5.4% lies in the top ten. This clonotype was sampled from a human donor in good health. Some clones in this sample may be carry-over from other donors' samples. Sequenced sample: PBMCs. The V call is TRBV5-6, the J call TRBJ2-2; 9 bases map to TRBD1. In DNA form, the CDR3 reads TGTGCCAGCAGCTTGTTTGGGACAGGGAATGCCAGGGAGCTGTTTTTT. Protein sequence: CASSLFGTGNARELFF.